This T cell receptor (beta chain) was sequenced during a study of Graves' ophthalmopathy and Graves' hyperthyroidism. Study conclusions and caveats: The majority of expanded thyroid clonotypes above 0.001 frequency also occurred in blood.

Amplified material comprised TCR beta CDR3 regions derived from RNA transcripts. RT-PCR in the first round used HTBI primers; a second-round multiplex PCR followed. TCRdb re-analysed the multiplex PCR reads in MiXCR, keeping a single row per CDR3 protein. The table has over a million distinct CDR3 sequences, less than 45% seen once. This clonotype was found many times. The target antigen is unknown. Establishment of the diagnosis relied upon clinical symptoms, serum thyroxine, TRAb, thyroid ultrasound and orbital computed tomography. Germline-derived CDR1 and CDR2 are MNHEY and SVGAGI. This CDR3 region has 13 residues. Trimming pared 5 bases from V and 6 bases from J, leaving 11 bases between.

The sequencing input was peripheral blood or thyroid tissue (not recorded which). The V and J genes are TRBV6-5 and TRBJ1-5; D is unresolved. This TCR derives from an adult man with Graves' hyperthyroidism. The CDR3, as DNA: TGTGCCAGCAGTCGTGACGCGAGTCAGCCCCAGCATTTT. It codes for CASSRDASQPQHF.